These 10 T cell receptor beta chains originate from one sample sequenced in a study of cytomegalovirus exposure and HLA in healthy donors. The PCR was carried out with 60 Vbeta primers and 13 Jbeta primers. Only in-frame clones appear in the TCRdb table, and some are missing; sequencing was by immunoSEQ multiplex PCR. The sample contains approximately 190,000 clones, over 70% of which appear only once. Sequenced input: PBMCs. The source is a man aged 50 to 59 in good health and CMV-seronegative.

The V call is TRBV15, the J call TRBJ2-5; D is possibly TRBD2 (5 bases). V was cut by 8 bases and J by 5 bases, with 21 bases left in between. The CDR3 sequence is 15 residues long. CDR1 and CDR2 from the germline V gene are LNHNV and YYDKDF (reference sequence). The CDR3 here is CATPSRAPRRETQYF. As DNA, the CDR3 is TGTGCCACCCCATCCCGTGCTCCTAGGAGGGAGACCCAGTACTTC.

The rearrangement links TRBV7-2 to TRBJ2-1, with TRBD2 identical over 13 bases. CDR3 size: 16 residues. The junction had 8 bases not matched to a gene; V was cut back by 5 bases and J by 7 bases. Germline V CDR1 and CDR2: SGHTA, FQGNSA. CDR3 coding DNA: TGTGCCAGCAGCCCCAGACTAGCGGGGGGCCAAAATGAGCAGTTCTTC. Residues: CASSPRLAGGQNEQFF.

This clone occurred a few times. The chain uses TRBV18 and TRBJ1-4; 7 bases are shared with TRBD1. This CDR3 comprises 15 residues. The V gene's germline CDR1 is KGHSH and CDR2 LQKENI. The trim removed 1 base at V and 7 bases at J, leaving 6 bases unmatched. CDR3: CASSPQGAVGEKLFF. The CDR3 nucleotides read TGTGCCAGCTCACCACAGGGGGCGGTTGGTGAAAAACTGTTTTTT.

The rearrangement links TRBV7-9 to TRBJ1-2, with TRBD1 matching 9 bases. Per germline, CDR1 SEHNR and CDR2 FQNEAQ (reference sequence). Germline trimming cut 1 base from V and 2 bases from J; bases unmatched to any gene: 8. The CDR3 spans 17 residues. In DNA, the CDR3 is TGTGCCAGCAGCTTAGGAGACTGGACAGGGGAAAACTATGGCTACACCTTC. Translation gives CASSLGDWTGENYGYTF.

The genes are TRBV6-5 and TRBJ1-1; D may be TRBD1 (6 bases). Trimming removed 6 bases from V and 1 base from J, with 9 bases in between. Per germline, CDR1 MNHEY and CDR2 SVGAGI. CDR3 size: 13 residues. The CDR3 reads CASRKGENTEAFF. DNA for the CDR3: TGTGCCAGCAGAAAGGGGGAGAACACTGAAGCTTTCTTT.

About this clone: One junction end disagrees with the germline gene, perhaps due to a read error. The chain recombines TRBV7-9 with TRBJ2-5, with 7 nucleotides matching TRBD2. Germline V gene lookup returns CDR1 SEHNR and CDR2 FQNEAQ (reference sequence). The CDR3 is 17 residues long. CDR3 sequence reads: CSSSLSSSGGHGQTQYF. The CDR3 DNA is TGTTCCAGCAGCTTATCGTCTAGCGGAGGGCATGGTCAGACCCAGTACTTC.

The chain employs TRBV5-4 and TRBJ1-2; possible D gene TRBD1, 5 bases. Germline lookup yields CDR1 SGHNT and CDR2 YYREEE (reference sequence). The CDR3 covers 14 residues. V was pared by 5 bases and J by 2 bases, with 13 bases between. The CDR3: CASRSARVNYGYTF. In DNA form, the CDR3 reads TGTGCCAGCAGGAGCGCCAGGGTCAACTATGGCTACACCTTC. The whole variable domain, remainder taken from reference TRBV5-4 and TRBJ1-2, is ETGVTQSPTHLIKTRGQQVTLRCSSQSGHNTVSWYQQALGQGPQFIFQYYREEENGRGNFPPRFSGLQFPNYSSELNVNALELDDSALYLCASRSARVNYGYTFGSGTRLTVV.

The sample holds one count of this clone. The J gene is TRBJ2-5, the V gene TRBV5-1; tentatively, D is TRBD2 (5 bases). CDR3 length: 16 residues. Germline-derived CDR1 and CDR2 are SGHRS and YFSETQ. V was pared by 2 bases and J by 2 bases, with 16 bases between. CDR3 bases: TGCGCCAGCAGCTTAGGTCTCGGGGTAATACAAGAGACCCAGTACTTC. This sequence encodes CASSLGLGVIQETQYF.

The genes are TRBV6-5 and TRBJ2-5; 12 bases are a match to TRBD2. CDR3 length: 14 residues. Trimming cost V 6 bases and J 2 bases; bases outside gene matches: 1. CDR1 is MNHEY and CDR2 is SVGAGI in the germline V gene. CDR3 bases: TGTGCCAGCAGGCTAGCGGGGGGGCAAGAGACCCAGTACTTC. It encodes CASRLAGGQETQYF.

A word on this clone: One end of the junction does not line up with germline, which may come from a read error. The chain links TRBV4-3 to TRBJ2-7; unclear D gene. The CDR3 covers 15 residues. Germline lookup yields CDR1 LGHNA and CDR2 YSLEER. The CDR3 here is CASIQDKETDYEQYF. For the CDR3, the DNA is TGCGCCAGCATCCAAGATAAAGAAACAGACTACGAGCAGTACTTC.